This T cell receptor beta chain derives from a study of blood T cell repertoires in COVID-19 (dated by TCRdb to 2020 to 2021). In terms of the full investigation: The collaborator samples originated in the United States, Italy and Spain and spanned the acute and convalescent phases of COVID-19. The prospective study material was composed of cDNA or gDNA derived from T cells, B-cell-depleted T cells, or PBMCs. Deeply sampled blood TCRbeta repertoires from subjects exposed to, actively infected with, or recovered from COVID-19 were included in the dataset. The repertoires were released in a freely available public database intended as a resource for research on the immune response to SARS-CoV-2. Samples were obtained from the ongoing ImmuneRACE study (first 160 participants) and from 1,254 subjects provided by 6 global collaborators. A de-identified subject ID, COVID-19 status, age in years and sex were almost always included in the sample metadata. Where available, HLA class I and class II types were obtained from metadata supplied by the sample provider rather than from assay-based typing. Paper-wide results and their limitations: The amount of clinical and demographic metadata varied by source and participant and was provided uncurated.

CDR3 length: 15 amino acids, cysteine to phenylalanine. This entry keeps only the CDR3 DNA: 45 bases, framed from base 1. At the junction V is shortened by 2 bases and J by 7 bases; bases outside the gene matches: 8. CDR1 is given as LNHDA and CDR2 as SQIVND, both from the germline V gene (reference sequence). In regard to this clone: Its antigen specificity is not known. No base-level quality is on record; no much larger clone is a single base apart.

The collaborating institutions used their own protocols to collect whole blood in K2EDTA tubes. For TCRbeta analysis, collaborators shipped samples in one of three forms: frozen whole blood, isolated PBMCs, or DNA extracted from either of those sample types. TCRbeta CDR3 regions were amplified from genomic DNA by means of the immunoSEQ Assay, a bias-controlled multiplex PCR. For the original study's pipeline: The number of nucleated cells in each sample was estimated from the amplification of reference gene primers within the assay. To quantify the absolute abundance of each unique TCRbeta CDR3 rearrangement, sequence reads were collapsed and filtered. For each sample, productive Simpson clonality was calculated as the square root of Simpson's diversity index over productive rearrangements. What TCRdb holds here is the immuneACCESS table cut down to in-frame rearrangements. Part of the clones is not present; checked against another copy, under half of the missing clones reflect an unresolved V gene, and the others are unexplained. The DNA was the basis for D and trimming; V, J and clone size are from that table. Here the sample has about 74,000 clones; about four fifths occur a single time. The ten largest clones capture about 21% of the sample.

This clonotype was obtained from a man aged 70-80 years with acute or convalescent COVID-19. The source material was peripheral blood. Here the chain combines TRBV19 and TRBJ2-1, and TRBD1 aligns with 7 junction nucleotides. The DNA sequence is TGTGCCAGTAGTATAAAGGCAGGGGGTCTAAATGAGCAGTTCTTC. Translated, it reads CASSIKAGGLNEQFF.